Listed here are 15 T cell receptor beta chains from one sample, sequenced in a study of persistence of HIV-infected CD4 T cells. The antigens these receptors bind are not known. Cells were stimulated with CMV-infected fibroblast lysates at 10 ug/mL. Responding CD4+ T cells were sorted by upregulation of both CD40 ligand and CD69. Sequencing used immunoSEQ version 4 in survey mode. TCRdb's table, derived via immunoSEQ multiplex PCR, lists solely in-frame clones and lacks some. This sample yields about 20,000 clones, of which more than 75% are seen a single time; roughly 7% belongs to the top ten. Sequenced here: CD4+ T cells sorted from PBMCs after approximately 18-hour stimulation, sampled from a patient who received antiretroviral therapy. The receptors here all came from an adult man with HIV who was CMV-seropositive.

CDR3 nucleotides: TGTGCCAGCAGTGGGACGGGCAAAAACATTCAGTACTTC. This encodes CASSGTGKNIQYF. The chain recombines TRBV28 with TRBJ2-4, with D perhaps TRBD1 or TRBD2 (5 bases each). This CDR3 contains 13 residues. Germline lookup yields CDR1 MDHEN and CDR2 SYDVKM. Trimming stripped 5 bases from V and 3 bases from J, with 8 bases between.

This clone came up once. A junction boundary mismatches the germline segment, possibly from a read error. The chain has TRBV5-1 and TRBJ2-1; 9 bases match TRBD1. The CDR3 is 16 residues long. Germline CDR1 reads SGHRS; CDR2 reads YFSETQ. DNA of the CDR3: TGCGCCAGCAGCTCCCGGGACAGGGCTTCGTCGGATGATCAGTTCTTC. Translation gives CASSSRDRASSDDQFF.

The chain employs TRBV5-1 and TRBJ1-1; the D is unclear. CDR3 length: 15 amino acids. CDR1 and CDR2 from the germline V gene are SGHRS and YFSETQ. Between the trimmed V and J ends, which lost 1 base and 0 bases, there was a span of 10 bases. Written as DNA, the CDR3 is TGCGCCAGCAGCTTGACAGTGGCCATGAACACTGAAGCTTTCTTT. Its protein is CASSLTVAMNTEAFF.

The V call is TRBV2, the J call TRBJ2-7; tentative D call: TRBD2 (5 bases). Between the trimmed V and J ends, which lost 11 bases and 0 bases, there was a span of 14 bases. CDR3 size: 13 residues. Germline CDR1 SNHLY, CDR2 FYNNEI. The chain's CDR3 is CAGTRAVSYEQYF. In DNA, the CDR3 is TGTGCCGGCACTAGGGCTGTCTCCTACGAGCAGTACTTC.

This chain connects TRBV7-9 to TRBJ1-1; 12 positions match TRBD1. Germline-derived CDR1 and CDR2 are SEHNR and FQNEAQ (reference sequence). V was clipped by 8 bases and J by 2 bases; unmatched bases: 3. The CDR3 spans 14 residues. The CDR3 is CASGDRGRNTEAFF. In DNA form, the CDR3 reads TGTGCCAGCGGGGACAGGGGGCGTAACACTGAAGCTTTCTTT.

This sequence joins TRBV5-4 and TRBJ2-7; the D is unclear. V lost 2 bases, J lost 7 bases, and 13 bases lay in between. CDR1 SGHNT and CDR2 YYREEE come from the germline V gene (reference sequence). The CDR3 length is 13 residues. The CDR3 DNA follows: TGTGCCAGCAGCTTTCCGGGTGAAAAGGAGCAGTACTTC. This translates into CASSFPGEKEQYF.

In this sample, this clone turned up once. J is TRBJ1-3 and V is TRBV6-5; D remains unclear. Per the germline V gene, CDR1 is MNHEY and CDR2 is SVGAGI. V was clipped by 6 bases and J by 0 bases, with 6 bases between them. The CDR3 sequence is 13 residues long. The CDR3 DNA is TGTGCCAGCAGATTTCTCTCTGGAAACACCATATATTTT. It codes for CASRFLSGNTIYF.

This clone was found a few times. The CDR3 spells CASSFYSGGATYNEQFF. The CDR3 DNA follows: TGTGCCAGCAGTTTTTATAGCGGGGGGGCCACCTACAATGAGCAGTTCTTC. The genes are TRBV27 and TRBJ2-1; 11 nucleotides agree with TRBD2. CDR1 MNHEY and CDR2 SMNVEV come from the germline V gene (reference sequence). The CDR3 is 17 residues long. The V and J ends lost 3 bases and 2 bases, in that order; junction bases with no gene match: 6.

Comment on this clone: One junction end does not reproduce the germline sequence, and a read error may be involved. Other DNA variants within this sample encode the same CDR3. For the CDR3, the DNA is TGCGCCAGCAACAGGGCCTACGAGCAGTACTTC. Protein: CASNRAYEQYF. The chain combines TRBV6-5 with TRBJ2-7, with D possibly being TRBD1 (6 bases). The CDR3 is 11 residues long. CDR1 is MNHEY, CDR2 SVGAGI, per germline.

This clone was seen more than once but under ten times. The V call is TRBV7-8, the J call TRBJ1-4; 7 bases are shared with TRBD1. The V and J ends lost 5 bases and 5 bases, in that order; junction bases with no gene match: 2. Germline values: CDR1 SGHVS, CDR2 FQNEAQ. The CDR3 consists of 13 residues. The CDR3 DNA is TGTGCCAGCAGCCGGGGACAGAATGAAAAACTGTTTTTT. It encodes CASSRGQNEKLFF.

The chain recombines TRBV6-1 with TRBJ1-5, with D possibly being TRBD1 (5 bases). V lost 4 bases and J lost 2, with 15 bases in between. The CDR3 contains 16 residues. Germline values: CDR1 MNHNS, CDR2 SASEGT. For the CDR3, the DNA is TGTGCCAGCAGTGTCCCGAATGGGGCTGGCAATCAGCCCCAGCATTTT. Amino acid sequence: CASSVPNGAGNQPQHF.

This CDR3 is CAWSTKGISSGNTIYF. As DNA, the CDR3 is TGTGCCTGGAGTACAAAGGGTATTAGCTCTGGAAACACCATATATTTT. This sequence joins TRBV30 and TRBJ1-3; D is undetermined. Trimming left V 2 bases short and J 0 bases short, with 14 bases between. The CDR3 has 16 amino acids. CDR1 is GTSNPN and CDR2 is SVGIG in the germline V gene (reference sequence).

This clone has just a few counts. This chain connects TRBV6-4 to TRBJ2-4, with D unclear. This CDR3 contains 15 residues. Germline V gene lookup returns CDR1 MRHNA and CDR2 SNTAGT. V gave up 5 bases and J gave up 2 bases, with 13 bases separating them. CDR3 sequence reads: CASSSPRRTKNIQYF. The CDR3, as DNA: TGTGCCAGCAGTTCCCCACGTAGGACCAAAAACATTCAGTACTTC.

The chain is built from TRBV5-6 and TRBJ1-2; 8 nucleotides match TRBD1. The CDR3 is made up of 14 amino acids. Germline loops: CDR1 SGHDT, CDR2 YYEEEE. The trim removed 3 bases at V and 4 bases at J, leaving 5 bases unmatched. The CDR3 sequence: CASSYRGTGYGYTF. DNA of the CDR3: TGTGCCAGCAGCTACAGGGGGACAGGCTATGGCTACACCTTC.

The rearrangement links TRBV5-1 to TRBJ1-1; no reliable D call. V was pared by 0 bases and J by 1 base, with 7 bases between. Germline V gene data show CDR1 as SGHRS and CDR2 as YFSETQ. CDR3 size: 14 residues. The CDR3 reads CASSLAGANTEAFF. CDR3 sequence (DNA): TGCGCCAGCAGCTTGGCCGGAGCGAACACTGAAGCTTTCTTT.